The source of this T cell receptor (beta chain) is a study of technical replicates of blood from a handful of donors. This clone was detected only once. Profiling relied on immunoSEQ multiplex PCR, and the TCRdb table lists in-frame clones only, not all of them. The table shows about 58,000 clones, with 91% occurring only once. The junction had 6 bases not matched to a gene; V was cut back by 4 bases and J by 0 bases. Germline V CDR1 and CDR2: SGHRS, YFSETQ. The CDR3 has 15 residues. The sequencing sample was made of PBMCs. The clonotype was recovered from a human donor in good health. Some clones in this sample may be carry-over from other donors' samples. This sequence joins TRBV5-1 and TRBJ1-1; 7 positions match TRBD1. The CDR3 here is CASSPGQILNTEAFF. The DNA for the CDR3 is TGCGCCAGCAGCCCGGGACAGATTTTGAACACTGAAGCTTTCTTT.